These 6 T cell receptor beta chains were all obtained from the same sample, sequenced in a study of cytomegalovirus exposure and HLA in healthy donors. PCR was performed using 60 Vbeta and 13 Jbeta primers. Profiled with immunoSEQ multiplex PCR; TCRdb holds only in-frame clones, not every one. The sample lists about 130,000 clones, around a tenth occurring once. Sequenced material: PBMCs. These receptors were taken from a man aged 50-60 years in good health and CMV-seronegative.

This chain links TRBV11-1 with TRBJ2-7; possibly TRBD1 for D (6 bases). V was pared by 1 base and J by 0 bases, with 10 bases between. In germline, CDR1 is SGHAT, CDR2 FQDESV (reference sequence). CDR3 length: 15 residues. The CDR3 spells CASSLEGTSSYEQYF. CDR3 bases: TGTGCCAGCAGCTTAGAGGGGACATCCTCCTACGAGCAGTACTTC.

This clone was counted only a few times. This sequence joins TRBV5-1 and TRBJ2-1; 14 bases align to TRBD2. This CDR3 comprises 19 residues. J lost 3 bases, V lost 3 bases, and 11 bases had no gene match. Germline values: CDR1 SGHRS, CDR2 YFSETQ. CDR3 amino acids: CASSSRLTSGREGYNEQFF. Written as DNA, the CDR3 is TGCGCCAGCAGCTCTCGCCTGACTAGCGGGAGGGAGGGCTACAATGAGCAGTTCTTC.

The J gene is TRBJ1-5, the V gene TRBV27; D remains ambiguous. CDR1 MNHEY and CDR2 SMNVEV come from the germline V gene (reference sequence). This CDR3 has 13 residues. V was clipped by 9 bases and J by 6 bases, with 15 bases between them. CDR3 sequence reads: CASSGLPGQPQHF. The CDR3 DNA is TGTGCCAGTTCCGGCCTCCCGGGTCAGCCCCAGCATTTT.

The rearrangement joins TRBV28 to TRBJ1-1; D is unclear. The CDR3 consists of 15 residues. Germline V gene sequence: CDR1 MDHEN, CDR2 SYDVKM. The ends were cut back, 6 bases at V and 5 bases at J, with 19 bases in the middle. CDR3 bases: TGTGCCAGCAGAGATAGTCGGGTTAAAAGGACTGAAGCTTTCTTT. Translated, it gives CASRDSRVKRTEAFF.

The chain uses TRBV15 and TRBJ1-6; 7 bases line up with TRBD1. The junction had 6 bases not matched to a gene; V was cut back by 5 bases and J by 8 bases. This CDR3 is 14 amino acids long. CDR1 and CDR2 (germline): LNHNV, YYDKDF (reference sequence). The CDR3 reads CATSPGGGHSPLHF. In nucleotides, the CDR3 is TGTGCCACCAGCCCGGGAGGGGGCCATTCACCCCTCCACTTT.

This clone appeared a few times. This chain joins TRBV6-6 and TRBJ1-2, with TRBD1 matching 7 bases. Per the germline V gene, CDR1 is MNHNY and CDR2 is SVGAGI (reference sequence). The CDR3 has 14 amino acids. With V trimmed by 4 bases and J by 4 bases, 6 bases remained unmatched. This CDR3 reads CASSSDRDGYGYTF. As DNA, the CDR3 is TGTGCCAGCAGTTCCGACAGGGATGGCTATGGCTACACCTTC.